Below, one T cell receptor (beta chain) is given with its context. This clone was seen only once. It lacks a known antigen. No much larger clone exists at a distance of one base, and base qualities are not known. The entry originates in a study of coeliac disease (dated by TCRdb to the early 2020s). In terms of the full investigation: Coeliac patients were classed as newly diagnosed active disease, refractory coeliac disease type I, or disease controlled by a gluten-free diet. TRB sequencing worked for samples from about 28 subjects, and these included 24 paired bulk unsorted intraepithelial and lamina propria cell samples. Small intestinal lymphocyte fractions from coeliac and non-coeliac patients were analysed in the study using next-generation sequencing of rearranged TRB and TRG CDR3 regions. The goal was to describe the TR repertoires of small intestinal T cells in active coeliac disease, in refractory type I coeliac disease, and in coeliac disease treated with a gluten-free diet. Because high-resolution HLA typing was not available, biased TRBV7-2 usage was examined as a proof of principle. The full study included approximately 30 patients: around 22 with serologically confirmed coeliac disease and 8 controls with non-small intestinal disorders. The investigation overall reported the following: The approach was considered by the authors to be unsuitable for unbiased detection of gliadin-specific T cells, as gliadin-specific T cells are scarce and rarely shared between patients. Published gliadin-specific TRB sequences turned up in about 45% of the 18 coeliac lamina propria samples, compared with only 1 of 6 controls. For the most part, TRB repertoires were private, with most amino acid sequences found in only one sample, and V-gene usage showed no significant difference across disease groups. TRB and TRG repertoires of active coeliac intraepithelial and lamina propria samples showed lower clonality than controls, suggesting recruitment of diverse T cells. Separating intraepithelial cells from lamina propria cells did not give high-purity fractions, so cross-contamination between the two compartments may have occurred.

The CDR3, from cysteine to phenylalanine, totals 14 residues. The CDR3 DNA has 42 bases and is translated from base 1. A distance of 15 bases separates the germline ends of V and J, which lose 4 bases and 5 bases respectively. CDR1 and CDR2 are drawn from the germline V gene (reference sequence): MNHNY, SVGAGI. Aliquots of some 500,000 cells were frozen in DMSO/FBS in liquid nitrogen, and one aliquot per fraction was used for sequencing. Every one of the 30 study patients had an endoscopy and a small intestinal biopsy. Once intraepithelial cells had been isolated, the leftover biopsy tissue was digested with collagenase to release lamina propria cells. Genomic DNA was extracted from frozen unsorted cell fractions with the Qiagen DNeasy blood extraction kit. The library was prepared using the immunoSEQ multiplex PCR assay. The TR loci underwent multiplexed PCR amplification, with J gene segments targeted by reverse primers and V gene segments targeted by forward primers. The Illumina HiSeq System was used to sequence the amplified CDR3 regions. Regarding the original processing steps: A nearest-neighbour algorithm merged closely related reads to remove PCR and sequencing errors and collapse data into unique sequences. Two measures summarised the repertoires: clonality, and T cell density, defined as TR molecules per amount of genomic DNA input. CDR3 amino acid sequences present in at least 80% of unsorted samples were defined as public TRs, and these public TRs were then tested for differential abundance between coeliac and control samples. Every lamina propria sample was checked against a list of approximately 220 published gliadin-specific TRB sequences. Kruskal-Wallis tests followed by Dunn post-tests were used to test for differences in clonality and density between disease groups. TCRdb re-hosts the immuneACCESS table, in-frame sequences only. Its copies lack some clones; in the studies checked, an unresolved V gene accounts for under half of them, and the cause for the rest is not known. Clonal size and the V and J genes are those of that table, whereas D and trimming came from the DNA. This sample holds 4,000 to 6,000 clones; approximately 70% were observed only once. About 5.8% of the sample belongs to the ten largest clones.

The receptor was derived from a man aged 18 to 30 with celiac disease on a gluten-free diet. The specimen sequenced was lymphocytes from the gut lamina propria. The cell subset or site label, as the study defines it: lamina propria cell (LPC) fraction of small intestinal biopsy. Recombination linked TRBV6-6 to TRBJ2-7; TRBD1 could be the D gene, as 6 bases match. The DNA is TGTGCCAGCAGTTTTAAACAGGGAGCAAACGAGCAGTACTTC. Protein translation: CASSFKQGANEQYF.